Included here is one T cell receptor beta chain sequence, with context. The CDR3 totals 13 residues. V lost 5 bases and J lost 1, with 6 bases in between. Looked up from germline, CDR1 is SGHRS and CDR2 is YFSETQ. The record originates from a study of blood T cell repertoires in COVID-19. Overall study: Whether acute or convalescent, the COVID-19 samples came from the United States, Italy and Spain. The analysed material was cDNA or gDNA that came from T cells, B-cell-depleted T cells, or PBMCs.

In the study's own analysis: Reference gene primer amplification gave nucleated cell count estimates. Sequencing used immunoSEQ multiplex PCR; TCRdb keeps in-frame clones, though not all of them. The D gene and trimming were derived from the DNA, and the V and J assignments and clone size from that table. Of 250,000 or so clones in the sample, approximately 78% were seen once. This TCR came from a woman younger than 35 with acute or convalescent COVID-19. The source material was peripheral blood. The rearrangement links TRBV5-1 to TRBJ2-2, with a possible D match to TRBD2 (6 bases). CDR3 DNA: TGCGCCAGCAGGGGAGGGAACACCGGGGAGCTGTTTTTT. Translation: CASRGGNTGELFF.